This paragraph reports one T cell receptor (beta chain). Its antigen is as yet unknown. The data belong to a study of regulatory T cells in long-lasting Graves disease. Background on the study: The criterion for persistent Graves' disease was over 5 years of antithyroid drugs with positive TSH receptor antibodies.

Findings and caveats of the study: Sharing of public clonotypes was greater in persistent patients (about 2,700) than in new patients (about 970).

Stated time point: persistent/refractory GD, antithyroid drugs over 5 years with positive TRAb. The TCR library used RNA extracted from PBMCs. Patients all came to the study from an endocrinology department in Xi'an, China. Around 9.1 milliliters of peripheral blood were drawn into EDTA tubes. Building the TCR beta libraries relied on iRepertoire HTBI primers, and CDR3 regions underwent Arm-PCR. TCRdb used MiXCR to reprocess the multiplex PCR reads, holding one entry per CDR3 protein. The table records hundreds of thousands of distinct CDR3 sequences, around 32% of them present only once. The clonotype was recovered from a female donor with Graves disease. Sequencing was performed on peripheral blood mononuclear cells (PBMCs), taken when the disease was refractory, from a patient treated with antithyroid drugs.

CDR3 residues: CASSGGLADTYEQYF. CDR3 coding DNA: TGCGCCAGCAGCGGCGGACTAGCGGATACCTACGAGCAGTACTTC. The chain joins TRBV5-1 to TRBJ2-7; 10 positions agree with TRBD2. The J segment lost 2 bases and the V segment lost 4 bases, leaving 6 bases of the junction unmatched. The CDR3 runs to 15 residues. The germline gives CDR1 SGHRS, CDR2 YFSETQ.